A selection of T cell receptor beta chains follows, all from one sample in a study of identical twins. TCRdb re-derived calls from the 5' RACE reads in MiXCR, one entry per CDR3 protein. The data hold under 250,000 distinct CDR3 sequences, with roughly 13% observed a single time. A further study also used this sample, focusing on yellow fever vaccine responses in identical twins.

The sequenced material came from memory (CD45RO+) T cells sorted from blood. All receptors derive from a woman younger than 30 in good health. CDR3s include the opening cysteine and the closing phenylalanine or tryptophan. A D gene is named only where the DNA matches it firmly. The size of a clone is reported for some rows only, either as once, few or many, or as a class for expanded clones.

J	V	D	size	DNA	CDR3
TRBJ2-1	TRBV9	NA	NA	TGTGCCAGCAGCGTAGCTATGGGCGGGGGCCCCACCTACAATGAGCAGTTCTTC	CASSVAMGGGPTYNEQFF
TRBJ1-5	TRBV28	TRBD1	NA	TGTGCCAGCAGCCGGACAGGGGGCGGAGGGCAGCCCCAGCATTTT	CASSRTGGGGQPQHF
TRBJ2-7	TRBV11-2	TRBD1	few	TGTGCCAGCAGCCAAAAAGGACAGGGGGACTCCTACGAGCAGTACTTC	CASSQKGQGDSYEQYF
TRBJ2-2	TRBV6-2/TRBV6-3	NA	NA	TGTGCTACCTCTAAGACAGGAAAAAAAGGCGGGGAGCTGTTTTTT	CATSKTGKKGGELFF
TRBJ2-5	TRBV2	NA	NA	TGTGCCAGCAGACAGATGGGTCTTCCTAAGGCCCAAGAGACCCAGTACTTC	CASRQMGLPKAQETQYF
TRBJ1-5	TRBV20-1	NA	few	TGCAGTGCTAGAAGTGGTGGGGTTTCAGGTCAGCCCCAGCATTTT	CSARSGGVSGQPQHF
TRBJ2-3	TRBV28	TRBD1	NA	TGTGCCAGCACCCTGCCGGGACAGGGGTTGACAGATACGCAGTATTTT	CASTLPGQGLTDTQYF
TRBJ2-1	TRBV5-1	TRBD2	few	TGCGCCAGCAGCTTCGGACTAGCGGGAGTTAATGAGCAGTTCTTC	CASSFGLAGVNEQFF
TRBJ2-5	TRBV5-1	TRBD2	NA	TGCGCCAGCAGTCTCGGACTAGCGGGGGGTTCCGAAGAGACCCAGTACTTC	CASSLGLAGGSEETQYF
TRBJ1-5	TRBV20-1	TRBD1	NA	TGCAGTGCTCAGGGGGATAGCAATCAGCCCCAGCATTTT	CSAQGDSNQPQHF
TRBJ2-3	TRBV20-1	TRBD2	few	TGCAGTGCTAGCCTTAGCGGGGGGACCACAGATACGCAGTATTTT	CSASLSGGTTDTQYF
TRBJ2-7	TRBV11-2	TRBD1	NA	TGTGCCAGCAGCTCAGGGGGCTCGAAGCAGTACTTC	CASSSGGSKQYF
TRBJ2-1	TRBV20-1	TRBD2	few	TGCAGTGCCGGAGGGCTAGCGGGAGGAGGGTCCTACAATGAGCAGTTCTTC	CSAGGLAGGGSYNEQFF
TRBJ2-5	TRBV5-1	NA	NA	TGCGCCAGCAGCTGGGGGGCGGCCCAAGAGACCCAGTACTTC	CASSWGAAQETQYF
TRBJ2-5	TRBV10-3	NA	few	TGTGCCATCAGTGATGGGGCCAGGGAGACCCAGTACTTC	CAISDGARETQYF
TRBJ1-1	TRBV5-1	TRBD1	few	TGCGCCAGCAGCGAGGGGGACAGGGGGCCTTCGGGCACTGAAGCTTTCTTT	CASSEGDRGPSGTEAFF
TRBJ2-3	TRBV6-2/TRBV6-3	TRBD2	NA	TGTGCCAGCAGTTACGGTCGCCTAGGGAGACTAGCGCTTAGCACAGATACGCAGTATTTT	CASSYGRLGRLALSTDTQYF
TRBJ2-7	TRBV20-1	TRBD2	NA	TGCAGTGCTAGACCGGGGGGTTTTAGGTACGAGCAGTACTTC	CSARPGGFRYEQYF
TRBJ2-1	TRBV5-1	TRBD2	NA	TGCGCCAGCAGCTTGAACGGACTAGCCGGCGGTGAGCAGTTCTTC	CASSLNGLAGGEQFF
TRBJ2-1	TRBV11-2	TRBD1	few	TGTGCCAGCAGCTCTTTAACAGGGGGGTGGTCTCGTGAGCAGTTCTTC	CASSSLTGGWSREQFF
TRBJ2-7	TRBV20-1	NA	NA	TGCAGTGCTAGGTCTAGAAAGTCTGCCTACGAGCAGTACTTC	CSARSRKSAYEQYF
TRBJ2-1	TRBV5-5	NA	NA	TGTGCCAGCAGCCCGGGGCTCATGAATGAGCAGTTCTTC	CASSPGLMNEQFF
TRBJ2-7	TRBV27	NA	NA	TGTGCCAGCAGATCCTTTGTTGACAGCCCTAGCTCCTACGAGCAGTACTTC	CASRSFVDSPSSYEQYF
TRBJ2-1	TRBV5-4	NA	NA	TGTGCCAGCAGCTTCTCCCCCCCGAGCTCCTACAATGAGCAGTTCTTC	CASSFSPPSSYNEQFF
TRBJ1-2	TRBV28	NA	NA	TGTGCCAGCACCCCCCCTGGGGGGGCTGGCTACACCTTC	CASTPPGGAGYTF
TRBJ2-5	TRBV18	TRBD1	few	TGTGCCAGCTCGACGACAGGGTCTTACCAAGAGACCCAGTACTTC	CASSTTGSYQETQYF
TRBJ2-3	TRBV11-3	TRBD2	NA	TGTGCCAGCAGCCGAGCGGGGGGGGCCACAGATACGCAGTATTTT	CASSRAGGATDTQYF
TRBJ2-6	TRBV5-1	NA	NA	TGCGCCAGCAGCCCTCGCGGCCCTGGGGCCAACGTCCTGACTTTC	CASSPRGPGANVLTF
TRBJ1-2	TRBV4-2	NA	many	TGTGCCAGCAGCCAAGATCTAAGTCTCCCCCATGGCTACACCTTC	CASSQDLSLPHGYTF
TRBJ2-1	TRBV4-1	NA	many	TGCGCCAGCAGCCAATGGTCAAGCTCCTACAATGAGCAGTTCTTC	CASSQWSSSYNEQFF
TRBJ2-5	TRBV6-1	NA	NA	TGTGCCAGCGTCTCAAACGGGTGGCCCCAAGAGACCCAGTACTTC	CASVSNGWPQETQYF
TRBJ2-3	TRBV29-1	NA	few	TGCAGCGTTGTTGCGGGAATCAGGTTAGATACGCAGTATTTT	CSVVAGIRLDTQYF
TRBJ2-5	TRBV10-3	NA	NA	TGTGCCACTTCCAGTGACAGGACAGCACTCGAGACCCAGTACTTC	CATSSDRTALETQYF
TRBJ2-7	TRBV7-8	TRBD2	NA	TGTGCCAGCAGCCGAGCAGGGACTAGCGGGAGAGTTTCCTACGAGCAGTACTTC	CASSRAGTSGRVSYEQYF
TRBJ2-5	TRBV28	TRBD2	few	TGTGCCAGCAGTTCCCCTAGCGGGTACCAAGAGACCCAGTACTTC	CASSSPSGYQETQYF
TRBJ2-7	TRBV18	NA	NA	TGTGCCAGCTCACCTACTTCCGGGCGAGTCGACGAGCAGTACTTC	CASSPTSGRVDEQYF
TRBJ2-2	TRBV12-3/TRBV12-4	TRBD2	NA	TGTGCCAGCAGGACTAGCGGGGGAAACACCGGGGAGCTGTTTTTT	CASRTSGGNTGELFF
TRBJ1-2	TRBV27	NA	many	TGTGCCAGCAGTTTCAGCTCTATGGGCTATGGCTACACCTTC	CASSFSSMGYGYTF
TRBJ2-2	TRBV3-1	NA	NA	TGTGCCAGCAGCCAAGTCCCCACCGGGGAGCTGTTTTTT	CASSQVPTGELFF
TRBJ2-4	TRBV5-5	NA	NA	TGTGCCAGCAGCTTTGAACTCAACATTCAGTACTTC	CASSFELNIQYF
TRBJ2-7	TRBV18	NA	NA	TGTGCCAGCTCACCACGACGGTTCTACGAGCAGTACTTC	CASSPRRFYEQYF
TRBJ2-7	TRBV20-1	NA	NA	TGCAGTGCTACCCGGGACCGAACCTACGAGCAGTACTTC	CSATRDRTYEQYF
TRBJ2-7	TRBV7-3	TRBD2	NA	TGTGCCAGCAGCGCCGCGGGGGGCTACGAGCAGTACTTC	CASSAAGGYEQYF
TRBJ2-7	TRBV20-1	NA	NA	TGCAGTGCTAGAGATCTGGGGGGGGGCGTCTACGAGCAGTACTTC	CSARDLGGGVYEQYF
TRBJ2-2	TRBV24-1	NA	NA	TGTGCCACCAGTGGGGTGGCAGGGGAGAACACCGGGGAGCTGTTTTTT	CATSGVAGENTGELFF
TRBJ2-7	TRBV19	NA	NA	TGTGCCAGTCGCTCGGTGGGCCTCAACTACGAGCAGTACTTC	CASRSVGLNYEQYF
TRBJ2-3	TRBV7-9	TRBD1	few	TGTGCCAGCAGCTTCCGGGACAGGCTTATCTTT	CASSFRDRLIF
TRBJ2-1	TRBV20-1	TRBD2	few	TGCAGTGCTAGTTCGTCTAGCGGGAGGGTTGGGCAGTTCTTC	CSASSSSGRVGQFF
TRBJ2-7	TRBV6-2/TRBV6-3	TRBD1	once	TGTGCCAGCAGTTACAGGGGGACAGGTACCTACGAGCAGTACTTC	CASSYRGTGTYEQYF
TRBJ2-7	TRBV5-1	NA	NA	TGCGCCAGCAGCTATCGACAGGCAAACGAGCAGTACTTC	CASSYRQANEQYF
TRBJ1-1	TRBV28	NA	NA	TGTGCCAGCAGTTTTCGCACAGGAGTATATACTGAAGCTTTCTTT	CASSFRTGVYTEAFF
TRBJ2-7	TRBV10-3	TRBD2	many	TGTGCCATCAGTGACCCACTAGCGGGAGTGAGTCCTCACTACGAGCAGTACTTC	CAISDPLAGVSPHYEQYF
TRBJ1-5	TRBV6-2/TRBV6-3	NA	few	TGTGCCAGCAGTTACGGAGGGGCGGGGGGCCTCGATCAGCCCCAGCATTTT	CASSYGGAGGLDQPQHF
TRBJ2-3	TRBV20-1	TRBD2	NA	TGCAGTGCTAGAGAAATGAGACTAGCGGGGGCCACCACAGATACGCAGTATTTT	CSAREMRLAGATTDTQYF
TRBJ2-1	TRBV20-1	TRBD2	NA	TGCAGTGCTAGGACCCTAGCGGAGCACTACAATGAGCAGTTCTTC	CSARTLAEHYNEQFF
TRBJ1-1	TRBV7-2	TRBD1	NA	TGTGCCAGCACCTCAGGGGGAATGAACACTGAAGCTTTCTTT	CASTSGGMNTEAFF
TRBJ2-4	TRBV5-5	NA	few	TGTGCCAGCAGCGCCCAGGGGGGAAACATTCAGTACTTC	CASSAQGGNIQYF
TRBJ2-7	TRBV6-2/TRBV6-3	NA	NA	TGTGCCAGCAGTTACGAGTACCCGGTATACGAGCAGTACTTC	CASSYEYPVYEQYF